The clone carrying this TCR beta chain was recorded many times. Its antigen is undetermined. The assay was immunoSEQ multiplex PCR, and TCRdb's table has in-frame clones only and misses some. The sample contains more than 40,000 clones, none of them singletons. This related bone marrow graft donor gave peripheral blood on the day of marrow donation. The data were taken from a study of T cells after posttransplantation cyclophosphamide. General study findings and limits: Donor-recipient repertoire similarity was low at 1-2 months, rising over year one. Skin or GI-infiltrating T cells shared few TRB sequences with blood.

The CDR3 consists of 14 residues. Trimming took 6 bases from V and 1 from J, leaving 12 bases between them. The V gene's germline CDR1 is MRHNA and CDR2 SNTAGT. The chain employs TRBV6-4 and TRBJ1-1, with D perhaps TRBD1 (5 bases). This TCR was recovered from a man in his forties in good health, CMV-negative, and a related stem cell transplant donor. Input material: PBMCs. CDR3 region: CASSAGPGNTEAFF. DNA of the CDR3: TGTGCCAGCAGCGCAGGGCCCGGGAACACTGAAGCTTTCTTT.